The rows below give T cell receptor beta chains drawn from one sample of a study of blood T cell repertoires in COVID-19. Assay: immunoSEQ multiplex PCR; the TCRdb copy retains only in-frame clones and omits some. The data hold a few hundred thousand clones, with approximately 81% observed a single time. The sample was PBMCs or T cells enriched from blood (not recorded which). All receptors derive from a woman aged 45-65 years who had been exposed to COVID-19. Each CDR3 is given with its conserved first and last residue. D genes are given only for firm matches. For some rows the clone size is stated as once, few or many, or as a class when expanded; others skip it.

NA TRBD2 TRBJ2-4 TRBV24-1 CATSDSRGGGATKNIQYF TGTGCCACCAGTGATTCACGGGGCGGGGGGGCTACCAAAAACATTCAGTACTTC
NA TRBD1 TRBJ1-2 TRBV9 CASSVTGQNYGYTF TGTGCCAGCAGCGTAACGGGACAGAACTATGGCTACACCTTC
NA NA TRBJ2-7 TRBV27 CASSLGHFYEQYF TGTGCCAGCAGTTTAGGACATTTTTACGAGCAGTACTTC
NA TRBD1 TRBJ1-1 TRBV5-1 CASSLTGGLNTEAFF TGCGCCAGCAGCTTAACAGGGGGCCTGAACACTGAAGCTTTCTTT
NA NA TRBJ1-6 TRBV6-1 CASSEVRAGSGVSLHF TGTGCCAGCAGTGAAGTGAGGGCAGGCTCAGGCGTATCCCTCCACTTT
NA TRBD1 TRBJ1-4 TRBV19 CASSIPGTGVREKLFF TGTGCCAGTAGTATCCCTGGGACAGGGGTAAGAGAAAAACTGTTTTTT
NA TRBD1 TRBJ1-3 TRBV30 CAWGTGNSGNTIYF TGTGCCTGGGGGACAGGGAACTCTGGAAACACCATATATTTT
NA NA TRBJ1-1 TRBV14 CASSQQGWTEAFF TGTGCCAGCAGCCAACAGGGATGGACTGAAGCTTTCTTT
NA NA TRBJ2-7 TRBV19 CASSGGRLFHEQYF TGTGCCAGTAGCGGAGGACGGTTGTTCCACGAGCAGTACTTC
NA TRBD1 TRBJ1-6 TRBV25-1 CASKGQAVSSYNSPLHF TGTGCCAGCAAGGGACAGGCAGTGAGCTCCTATAATTCACCCCTCCACTTT
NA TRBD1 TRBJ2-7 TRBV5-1 CASSLEGADRAVF TGCGCCAGCAGCTTGGAGGGGGCGGACAGGGCGGTGTTC
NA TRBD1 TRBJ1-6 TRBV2 CASSLYRGAGSPLHF TGTGCCAGCAGTCTCTACAGGGGCGCGGGATCACCCCTCCACTTT
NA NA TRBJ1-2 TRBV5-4 CASSYTGLYGYTF TGTGCCAGCAGCTATACAGGGCTCTATGGCTACACCTTC
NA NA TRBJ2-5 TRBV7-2 CASSSSETQYF TGTGCCAGCAGCTCCTCTGAGACCCAGTACTTC
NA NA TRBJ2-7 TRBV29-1 CSVFGDPTGTYEQYF TGCAGCGTCTTCGGCGACCCGACAGGGACTTACGAGCAGTACTTC
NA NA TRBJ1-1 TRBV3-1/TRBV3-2 CASSQAGEAFF TGTGCCAGCAGCCAAGCGGGAGAAGCTTTCTTT
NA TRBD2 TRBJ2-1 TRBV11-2 CASSPMAGGPNEQFF TGTGCCAGCAGCCCCATGGCGGGGGGGCCGAACGAGCAGTTCTTC
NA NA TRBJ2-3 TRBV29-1 CSVAPPSSGTDTQYF TGCAGCGTAGCGCCCCCCTCTAGCGGCACAGATACGCAGTATTTT
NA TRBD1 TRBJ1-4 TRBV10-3 CAISGGTATNEKLFF TGTGCCATCAGTGGGGGGACAGCAACTAATGAAAAACTGTTTTTT
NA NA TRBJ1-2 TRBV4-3 CASSQDRNYGYTF TGCGCCAGCAGCCAAGACAGGAACTATGGCTACACCTTC
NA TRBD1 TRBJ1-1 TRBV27 CASNYRGGTEAFF TGTGCCAGCAATTACAGGGGAGGAACTGAAGCTTTCTTT
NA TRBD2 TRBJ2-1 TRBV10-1 CASSENGLAGNEQFF TGCGCCAGCAGTGAAAACGGACTAGCGGGCAATGAGCAGTTCTTC
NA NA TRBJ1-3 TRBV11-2 CASSIAGLPFSGNTIYF TGTGCCAGCAGCATAGCGGGACTCCCCTTTTCTGGAAACACCATATATTTT
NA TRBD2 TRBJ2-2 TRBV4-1 CASSQERGFAGELFF TGCGCCAGCAGCCAAGAGCGGGGGTTCGCCGGGGAGCTGTTTTTT
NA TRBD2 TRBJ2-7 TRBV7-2 CASSLGLAGVEQYF TGTGCCAGCAGCTTAGGACTAGCGGGGGTCGAGCAGTACTTC
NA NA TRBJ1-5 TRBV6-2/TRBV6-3 CASSWGDYSNQPQHF TGTGCCAGCAGCTGGGGCGATTATAGCAATCAGCCCCAGCATTTT
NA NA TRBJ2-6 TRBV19 CASSIDTGRSGANVLTF TGTGCCAGTAGTATAGACACAGGCCGGTCTGGGGCCAACGTCCTGACTTTC
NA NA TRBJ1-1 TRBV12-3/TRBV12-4 CASSYQINTEAFF TGTGCCAGCAGTTACCAGATAAACACTGAAGCTTTCTTT
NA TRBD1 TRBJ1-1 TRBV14 CASSRTQGATEAFF TGTGCCAGCAGCCGCACCCAGGGGGCCACTGAAGCTTTCTTT
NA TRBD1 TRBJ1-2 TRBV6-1 CASSDRGRFYGYTF TGTGCCAGCAGTGACAGGGGGCGATTCTATGGCTACACCTTC
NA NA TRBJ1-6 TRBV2 CASSESGRDSPLHF TGTGCCAGCAGTGAATCCGGCAGGGATTCACCCCTCCACTTT
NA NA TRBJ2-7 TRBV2 CASKSGVIVSYEQYF TGTGCCAGTAAATCTGGTGTGATAGTCTCCTACGAGCAGTACTTC
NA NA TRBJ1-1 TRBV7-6 CPNSAGGLYEVNTEAFF TGTCCAAATTCTGCGGGGGGGCTTTACGAGGTGAACACTGAAGCTTTCTTT
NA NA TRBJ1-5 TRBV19 CASSSGGNQPQHF TGTGCCAGTAGTTCCGGGGGAAATCAGCCCCAGCATTTT
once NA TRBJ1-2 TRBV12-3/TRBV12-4 CASSLGKNYGYTF TGTGCCAGCAGTTTGGGCAAGAACTATGGCTACACCTTC
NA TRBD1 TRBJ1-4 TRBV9 CASSGGTVEKLFF TGTGCCAGCAGCGGCGGGACAGTTGAAAAACTGTTTTTT
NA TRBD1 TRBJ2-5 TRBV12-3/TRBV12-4 CASTIRQGGTQYF TGTGCCAGCACCATCCGACAGGGGGGAACCCAGTACTTC
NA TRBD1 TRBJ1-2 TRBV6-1 CASSETGRDYGYTF TGTGCCAGCAGTGAGACAGGGAGAGACTATGGCTACACCTTC
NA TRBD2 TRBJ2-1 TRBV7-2 CASSAGLAGGYSYNEQFF TGTGCCAGCAGCGCCGGACTAGCGGGGGGCTATTCCTACAATGAGCAGTTCTTC
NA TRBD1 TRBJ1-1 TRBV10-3 CAIRSDRYTEAFF TGTGCCATCAGGTCGGACAGGTACACTGAAGCTTTCTTT
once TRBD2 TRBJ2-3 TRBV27 CASSFYTFGAGGPTDTQYF TGTGCCAGCAGTTTTTACACATTCGGCGCGGGGGGCCCCACAGATACGCAGTATTTT
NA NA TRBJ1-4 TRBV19 CASSILQGSEKLFF TGTGCCAGTAGTATCCTCCAGGGGAGCGAAAAACTGTTTTTT
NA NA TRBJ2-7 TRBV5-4 CASSFQGTTYEQYF TGTGCCAGCAGCTTCCAGGGAACCACCTACGAGCAGTACTTC
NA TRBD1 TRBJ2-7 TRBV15 CATSWGQGAYEQYF TGTGCCACCAGCTGGGGACAGGGGGCCTACGAGCAGTACTTC
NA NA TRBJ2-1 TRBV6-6 CANLTREQFF TGTGCCAACCTAACGCGTGAGCAGTTCTTC
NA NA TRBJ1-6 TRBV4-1 CASSQEYPLRTKLYNSPLHF TGCGCCAGCAGCCAAGAATATCCACTGAGGACTAAACTCTATAATTCACCCCTCCACTTT
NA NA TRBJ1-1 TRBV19 CASNEGGRQVNTEAFF TGTGCCAGTAACGAGGGGGGGAGGCAGGTGAACACTGAAGCTTTCTTT
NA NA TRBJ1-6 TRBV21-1 CASSKWTGVNNSPLHF TGTGCCAGCAGCAAGTGGACAGGGGTAAATAATTCACCCCTCCACTTT
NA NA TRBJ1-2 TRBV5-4 CASSLSGGTNYGYTF TGTGCCAGCAGCTTATCGGGAGGGACCAATTATGGCTACACCTTC
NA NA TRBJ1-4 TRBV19 CASSSPRGLTNEKLFF TGTGCCAGTAGTTCACCTAGGGGGTTGACTAATGAAAAACTGTTTTTT
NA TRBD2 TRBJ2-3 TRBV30 CAWELAGGTDTQYF TGTGCCTGGGAACTAGCGGGGGGCACAGATACGCAGTATTTT
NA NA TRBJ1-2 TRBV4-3 CASSQEHSSIYGYTF TGCGCCAGCAGCCAAGAGCACAGTTCCATCTATGGCTACACCTTC
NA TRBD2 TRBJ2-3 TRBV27 CASSLSSAGGRTDTQYF TGTGCCAGCAGTTTATCCTCTGCGGGGGGGCGCACAGATACGCAGTATTTT
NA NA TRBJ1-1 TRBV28 CASSPLNGVMNTEAFF TGTGCCAGCAGCCCCTTGAACGGGGTTATGAACACTGAAGCTTTCTTT
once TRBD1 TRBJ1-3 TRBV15 CAVSQGQGVGNTIYF TGTGCCGTTTCCCAGGGACAGGGGGTGGGAAACACCATATATTTT
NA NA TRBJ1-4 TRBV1 CTSRTGDRLVEKLFF TGCACCAGCAGAACAGGGGATCGGCTGGTTGAAAAACTGTTTTTT
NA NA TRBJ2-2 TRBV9 CASSAGYRGELFF TGTGCCAGCAGTGCGGGTTATCGCGGGGAGCTGTTTTTT
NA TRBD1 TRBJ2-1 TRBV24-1 CATSRDRDVNEQFF TGTGCCACCAGCCGGGACAGGGATGTCAATGAGCAGTTCTTC
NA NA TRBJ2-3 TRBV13 CASSPVDTQYF TGTGCCAGCAGCCCCGTGGATACGCAGTATTTT
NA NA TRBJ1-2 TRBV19 CASSASGSNHYGYTF TGTGCCAGTAGCGCCTCGGGGTCCAACCACTATGGCTACACCTTC